This record concerns one T cell receptor (beta chain) sequence. The antigen remains unidentified. This sample stems from a study of cytomegalovirus exposure and HLA in healthy donors. Broader study findings: Reportedly, HLA-A and HLA-B alleles of most subjects were accurately predicted from TCR beta. Among the sequence variants, a highly shared cluster was likely an artifact of sequencing. The study put some 150 TCR beta chains on its list as cytomegalovirus-associated.

PCR amplification relied on 60 Vbeta primers (plus 13 Jbeta primers). Assay: immunoSEQ multiplex PCR; the TCRdb copy retains only in-frame clones and omits some. The sample comprises 95,000 to 100,000 clones, around 10% of which are singletons, and about 5% rests with the top ten. With 0 bases removed from V and 2 bases from J, the gap between germline ends came to 9 bases. The CDR3 is 15 residues long. Germline CDR1 is SGHAT and CDR2 is FQNNGV. This sequence joins TRBV11-2 and TRBJ2-3; D may be TRBD1 (6 bases). The material sequenced was PBMCs. The sequence derives from a man aged 45 to 65 in good health and CMV-seropositive. Here the CDR3 reads CASSLDGDNTDTQYF. Written as DNA, the CDR3 is TGTGCCAGCAGCTTAGATGGGGACAACACAGATACGCAGTATTTT. The entire variable domain, with the rest obtained from reference TRBV11-2 and TRBJ2-3, is as follows: EAGVAQSPRYKIIEKRQSVAFWCNPISGHATLYWYQQILGQGPKLLIQFQNNGVVDDSQLPKDRFSAERLKGVDSTLKIQPAKLEDSAVYLCASSLDGDNTDTQYFGPGTRLTVL.